Detailed here is one T cell receptor (beta chain). The target antigen is unknown. These data come from a study of identical twins. Study findings and constraints: Out-of-frame alpha sequences shared between twins exhibited an excess of low generation probability.

TCRdb re-derived calls from the 5' RACE reads in MiXCR, one entry per CDR3 protein. This sample has 520,000 or so distinct CDR3 sequences, with around 20% found just once. CDR1 is GTSNPN, CDR2 SVGIG, per germline (reference sequence). The CDR3 spans 13 residues. Trimming took 3 bases from V and 5 from J, leaving 14 bases between them. These same data were also listed under a study on T cells expressing NK-cell markers.

The rearrangement links TRBV30 to TRBJ2-7; perhaps TRBD1 as D (6 bases). The origin of this receptor is a woman between 18 and 30 years old in good health. Sample: CD4+ T cells sorted from blood. The CDR3 spells CAWRGGYWDEQYF. CDR3 sequence (DNA): TGTGCCTGGAGAGGGGGATATTGGGACGAGCAGTACTTC.